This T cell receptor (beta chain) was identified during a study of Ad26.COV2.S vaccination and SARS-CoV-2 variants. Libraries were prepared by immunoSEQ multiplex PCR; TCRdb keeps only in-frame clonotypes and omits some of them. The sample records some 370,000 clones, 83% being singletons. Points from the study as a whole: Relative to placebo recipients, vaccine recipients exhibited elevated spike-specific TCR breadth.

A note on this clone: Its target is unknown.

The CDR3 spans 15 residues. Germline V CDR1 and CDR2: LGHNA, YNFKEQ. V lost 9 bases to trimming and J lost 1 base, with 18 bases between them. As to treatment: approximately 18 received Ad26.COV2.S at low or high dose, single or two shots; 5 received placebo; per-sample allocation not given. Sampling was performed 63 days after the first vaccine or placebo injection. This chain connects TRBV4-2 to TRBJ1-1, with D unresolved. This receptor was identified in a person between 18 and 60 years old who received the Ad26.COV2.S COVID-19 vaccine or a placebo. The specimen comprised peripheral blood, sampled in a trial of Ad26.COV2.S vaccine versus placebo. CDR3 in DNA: TGTGCCAGTCTCCCGGCGGTGGGTACGAACACTGAAGCTTTCTTT. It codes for CASLPAVGTNTEAFF.